Sequencing of this TCR beta chain was carried out in a study of blood T cell repertoires in COVID-19. Clones were read by immunoSEQ multiplex PCR, and TCRdb kept only the in-frame ones, dropping some. The sample has 70,000 to 90,000 clones, almost 85% seen once; the top ten hold 1.2%. A note on this clone: One end of the junction is discordant with germline, which a read error may explain.

Germline-derived CDR1 and CDR2 are MDHEN and SYDVKM. This CDR3 region has 12 residues. The material sequenced was peripheral blood. The chain carries TRBV28 and TRBJ2-4; a possible D gene is TRBD2 (5 bases). This TCR came from a woman older than 75 with acute or convalescent COVID-19. The CDR3 spells CASSLPGTSQHF. The CDR3 DNA reads TGTGCCAGCAGTTTACCGGGAACCTCTCAGCACTTC.